These T cell receptor beta chains were read from a single sample in a study of blood T cell repertoires in COVID-19. Only in-frame clones appear in the TCRdb table, and some are missing; sequencing was by immunoSEQ multiplex PCR. The sample has some 100,000 clones, almost 95% seen once. The sequenced sample was peripheral blood. Receptors were obtained from a man aged 50 to 60 with active COVID-19. The CDR3 runs from the conserved cysteine through the conserved F or W. The D gene is left open where the match is weak. A clone size is listed for some rows: how often the clone was seen (once, few, many), or a class if it is expanded.

TRBV6-6	few	TRBJ1-1	TRBD1	CASSPGQGAAAKNTEAFF	TGTGCCAGCAGTCCGGGACAGGGGGCGGCGGCCAAGAACACTGAAGCTTTCTTT
TRBV5-1	few	TRBJ1-6	.	CASKVEITDSPLHF	TGCGCCAGCAAAGTGGAGATAACGGATTCACCCCTCCACTTT
TRBV6-5	once	TRBJ2-1	TRBD2	CASTSPTSGYNEQFF	TGTGCCAGCACCTCACCGACTAGCGGGTACAATGAGCAGTTCTTC
TRBV7-9	.	TRBJ2-2	.	CASQQPDANTGELFF	TGTGCCAGCCAACAGCCTGATGCGAACACCGGGGAGCTGTTTTTT
TRBV28	.	TRBJ1-4	TRBD1	CASSAGGLSEKLFF	TGTGCCAGCAGCGCAGGGGGACTTAGTGAAAAACTGTTTTTT
TRBV5-1	.	TRBJ1-1	.	CASSLQNTEAFF	TGCGCCAGCAGCTTGCAGAACACTGAAGCTTTCTTT
TRBV28	few	TRBJ1-2	TRBD1	CASTRPRTGLPQGYGYTF	TGTGCCAGCACCCGCCCCCGGACAGGGTTACCCCAGGGCTATGGCTACACCTTC
TRBV15	.	TRBJ2-2	.	CATSRLGYRVRTGELFF	TGTGCCACCAGCAGGCTAGGTTACAGGGTTCGAACCGGGGAGCTGTTTTTT
TRBV30	.	TRBJ2-2	TRBD2	CAWSGQLAGGPGELFF	TGTGCCTGGAGTGGACAACTAGCGGGAGGACCCGGGGAGCTGTTTTTT
TRBV19	.	TRBJ2-4	TRBD2	CASTSGLAKNIQYF	TGTGCCAGTACTAGCGGGTTAGCCAAAAACATTCAGTACTTC
TRBV6-1	.	TRBJ2-2	.	CASSEFRGGHTGELFF	TGTGCCAGCAGTGAATTTAGAGGGGGTCACACCGGGGAGCTGTTTTTT
TRBV5-1	.	TRBJ2-1	.	CASSLASVTRGYNEQFF	TGCGCCAGCAGCTTGGCTAGCGTCACGAGGGGCTACAATGAGCAGTTCTTC
TRBV7-2	.	TRBJ2-1	TRBD2	CASSLASGRSGSYNEQFF	TGTGCCAGCAGCTTAGCTAGCGGGAGAAGCGGGTCCTACAATGAGCAGTTCTTC
TRBV2	.	TRBJ2-2	TRBD1	CASSEDGTGIGELFF	TGTGCCAGCAGTGAAGATGGGACAGGGATCGGGGAGCTGTTTTTT
TRBV7-9	.	TRBJ2-3	TRBD2	CASSLLAGGHDTQYF	TGTGCCAGCAGCTTATTGGCGGGAGGGCATGATACGCAGTATTTT
TRBV6-5	.	TRBJ2-3	.	CASSYSAGKTDTQYF	TGTGCCAGCAGTTACTCTGCAGGGAAAACAGATACGCAGTATTTT
TRBV6-5	.	TRBJ2-7	TRBD1	CASILDRGNNEQYF	TGTGCCAGCATCTTGGACAGGGGTAACAACGAGCAGTACTTC
TRBV5-1	.	TRBJ1-2	TRBD1	CASSLATGVNGYTF	TGCGCCAGCAGCTTGGCAACAGGGGTAAATGGCTACACCTTC
TRBV4-1	.	TRBJ2-1	TRBD1	CASSQDPTGGRYNEQFF	TGCGCCAGCAGCCAAGATCCAACAGGGGGCCGCTACAATGAGCAGTTCTTC
TRBV28	.	TRBJ2-2	TRBD2	CASSLWLAGASAGELFF	TGTGCCAGCAGTTTGTGGCTAGCGGGAGCCTCGGCCGGGGAGCTGTTTTTT
TRBV5-4	.	TRBJ1-1	.	CASSSTPGSPKEAFF	TGTGCCAGCAGCTCGACTCCGGGGTCCCCAAAGGAAGCTTTCTTT
TRBV4-1	.	TRBJ2-4	.	CASSQGETTIAKNIQYF	TGCGCCAGCAGCCAAGGAGAAACTACCATAGCCAAAAACATTCAGTACTTC
TRBV6-5	.	TRBJ2-7	.	CATHTGTGGYEQYF	TGTGCCACCCACACCGGGACTGGCGGCTACGAGCAGTACTTC
TRBV7-2	once	TRBJ1-5	.	CASSLQGPGRGQPQHF	TGTGCCAGCAGCTTACAAGGGCCCGGGAGAGGGCAGCCCCAGCATTTT
TRBV28	.	TRBJ2-7	.	CATQRDYEQYF	TGTGCCACCCAACGGGACTACGAGCAGTACTTC
TRBV7-9	.	TRBJ2-7	TRBD1	CASATGQPYEQYF	TGTGCCAGCGCCACGGGACAGCCCTACGAGCAGTACTTC
TRBV6-1	.	TRBJ2-2	.	CASSEQIFMNTGELFF	TGTGCCAGCAGTGAACAGATTTTCATGAACACCGGGGAGCTGTTTTTT
TRBV28	.	TRBJ1-5	.	CASSRRRVNSNQPQHF	TGTGCCAGCAGTCGCCGAAGAGTGAATAGCAATCAGCCCCAGCATTTT
TRBV19	.	TRBJ1-1	TRBD1	CASSPDRENTEAFF	TGTGCCAGTTCCCCAGACAGGGAGAACACTGAAGCTTTCTTT
TRBV28	.	TRBJ2-7	TRBD2	CASSPGRGRGYF	TGTGCCAGCAGCCCAGGGAGGGGTAGAGGGTACTTC
TRBV5-4	.	TRBJ1-1	.	CASSLGQRNTEAFF	TGTGCCAGCAGCTTGGGACAGCGGAACACTGAAGCTTTCTTT
TRBV11-2	.	TRBJ1-5	.	CASSQGQSNQPQHF	TGTGCCAGCAGCCAAGGACAGAGCAATCAGCCCCAGCATTTT
TRBV28	.	TRBJ1-2	TRBD1	CASSLDEGARGYTF	TGTGCCAGCAGTTTAGACGAGGGGGCTAGAGGCTACACCTTC
TRBV5-4	.	TRBJ1-1	.	CASTLGLRAEAFF	TGTGCCAGCACCCTGGGACTCCGGGCTGAAGCTTTCTTT
TRBV5-1	.	TRBJ1-1	.	CASSLAVGAQTEAFF	TGCGCCAGCAGCTTGGCCGTTGGGGCGCAAACTGAAGCTTTCTTT
TRBV5-1	.	TRBJ1-5	.	CASSSSGDGQPQHF	TGCGCCAGCAGCTCCTCAGGGGACGGTCAGCCCCAGCATTTT
TRBV28	once	TRBJ1-2	TRBD1	CASSPATGGDYGYTF	TGTGCCAGCAGTCCCGCGACAGGGGGTGACTATGGCTACACCTTC
TRBV6-5	.	TRBJ1-6	TRBD1	CASSKRQGSNSPLHF	TGTGCCAGCAGTAAAAGACAGGGAAGTAATTCACCCCTCCACTTT
TRBV29-1	once	TRBJ2-6	.	CSVEDPGRSGANVLTF	TGCAGCGTTGAAGATCCAGGTCGCTCTGGGGCCAACGTCCTGACTTTC
TRBV6-2/TRBV6-3	.	TRBJ2-1	TRBD2	CASSYSAIAGYYYNEQFF	TGTGCCAGCAGTTACTCGGCGATAGCGGGATATTACTACAATGAGCAGTTCTTC
TRBV24-1	.	TRBJ2-1	.	CATSDERPDYNEQFF	TGTGCCACCAGTGATGAGCGGCCAGACTACAATGAGCAGTTCTTC
TRBV19	.	TRBJ1-5	.	CASSTLPGRAQHF	TGTGCCAGTAGTACTCTACCGGGGAGGGCCCAGCATTTT
TRBV2	.	TRBJ1-2	.	CASSEVRSAKGGYTF	TGTGCCAGCAGTGAAGTGAGGTCCGCCAAAGGTGGCTACACCTTC
TRBV14	.	TRBJ2-7	.	CASSPAERREQYF	TGTGCCAGCAGCCCAGCGGAGCGCCGGGAGCAGTACTTC
TRBV19	.	TRBJ2-3	.	CASRRDPSTDTQYF	TGTGCCAGTAGGCGGGACCCGAGCACAGATACGCAGTATTTT
TRBV11-2	.	TRBJ2-7	TRBD2	CASSVSGTSVHEQYF	TGTGCCAGCAGCGTCTCCGGGACTAGCGTACACGAGCAGTACTTC